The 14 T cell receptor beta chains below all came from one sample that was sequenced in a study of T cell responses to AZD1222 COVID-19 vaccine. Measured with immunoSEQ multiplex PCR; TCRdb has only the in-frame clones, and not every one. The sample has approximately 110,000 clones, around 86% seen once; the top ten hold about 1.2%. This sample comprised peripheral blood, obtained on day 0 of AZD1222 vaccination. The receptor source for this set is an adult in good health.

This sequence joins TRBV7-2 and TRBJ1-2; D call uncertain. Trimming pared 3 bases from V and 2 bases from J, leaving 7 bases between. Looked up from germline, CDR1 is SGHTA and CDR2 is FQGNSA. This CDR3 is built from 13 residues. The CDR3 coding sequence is TGTGCCAGCAGCTTCCAGGCAAACTATGGCTACACCTTC. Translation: CASSFQANYGYTF.

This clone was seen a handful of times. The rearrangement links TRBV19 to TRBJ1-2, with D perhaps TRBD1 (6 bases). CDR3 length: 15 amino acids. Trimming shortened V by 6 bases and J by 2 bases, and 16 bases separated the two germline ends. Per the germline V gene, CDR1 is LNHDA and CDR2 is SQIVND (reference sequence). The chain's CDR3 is CASSQTGGLNYGYTF. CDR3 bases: TGTGCCAGTAGCCAGACAGGAGGACTGAACTATGGCTACACCTTC.

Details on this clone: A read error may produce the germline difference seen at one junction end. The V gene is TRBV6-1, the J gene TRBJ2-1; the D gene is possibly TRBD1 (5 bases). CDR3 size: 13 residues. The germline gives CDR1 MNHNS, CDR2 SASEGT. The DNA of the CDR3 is TGTGCCAGCAGGGAAGACAGTTACAATGAGCAGTTCTTC. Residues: CASREDSYNEQFF.

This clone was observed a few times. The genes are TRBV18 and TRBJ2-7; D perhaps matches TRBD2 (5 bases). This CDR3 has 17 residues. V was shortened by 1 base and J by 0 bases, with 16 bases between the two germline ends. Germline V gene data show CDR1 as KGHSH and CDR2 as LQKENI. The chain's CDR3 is CASSPRRGGFGSYEQYF. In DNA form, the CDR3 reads TGTGCCAGCTCACCACGGCGAGGAGGCTTCGGCTCCTACGAGCAGTACTTC.

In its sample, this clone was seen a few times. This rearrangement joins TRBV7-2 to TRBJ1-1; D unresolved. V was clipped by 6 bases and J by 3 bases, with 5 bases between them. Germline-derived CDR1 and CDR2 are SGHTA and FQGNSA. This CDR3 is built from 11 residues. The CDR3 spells CASSEHTEAFF. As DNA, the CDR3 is TGTGCCAGCAGTGAGCACACTGAAGCTTTCTTT.

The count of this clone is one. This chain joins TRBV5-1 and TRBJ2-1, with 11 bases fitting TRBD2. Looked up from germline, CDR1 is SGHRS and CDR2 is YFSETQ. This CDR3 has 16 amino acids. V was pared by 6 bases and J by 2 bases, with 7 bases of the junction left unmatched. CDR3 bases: TGCGCCAGCACCCCGACTAGCGGGGCCCCCTACAATGAGCAGTTCTTC. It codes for CASTPTSGAPYNEQFF.

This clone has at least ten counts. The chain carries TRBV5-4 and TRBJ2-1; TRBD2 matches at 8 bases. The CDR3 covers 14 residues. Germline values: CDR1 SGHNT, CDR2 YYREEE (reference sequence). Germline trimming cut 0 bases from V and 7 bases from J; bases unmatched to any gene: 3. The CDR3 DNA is TGTGCCAGCAGCTTGGGCGGGGGGCGGAATGAGCAGTTCTTC. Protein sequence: CASSLGGGRNEQFF. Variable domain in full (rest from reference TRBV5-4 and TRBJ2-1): ETGVTQSPTHLIKTRGQQVTLRCSSQSGHNTVSWYQQALGQGPQFIFQYYREEENGRGNFPPRFSGLQFPNYSSELNVNALELDDSALYLCASSLGGGRNEQFFGPGTRLTVL.

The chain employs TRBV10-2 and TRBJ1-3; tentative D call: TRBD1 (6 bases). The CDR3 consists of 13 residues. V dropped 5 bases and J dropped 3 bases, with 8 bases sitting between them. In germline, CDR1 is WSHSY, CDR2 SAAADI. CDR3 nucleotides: TGCGCCAGCAGTACAGGGCTTGGAAACACCATATATTTT. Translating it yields CASSTGLGNTIYF.

The CDR3 region is CASSYLRTGRSSYEQYF. CDR3 coding DNA: TGTGCCAGCAGTTACTTAAGGACAGGTCGTAGCTCCTACGAGCAGTACTTC. The rearrangement joins TRBV6-2 or TRBV6-3 to TRBJ2-7, with 7 bases aligning to TRBD1. The CDR3 totals 17 residues. Trimming took 1 base from V and 0 from J; bases not matched to a gene: 9. Germline CDR1 MNHEY, CDR2 SVGEGT.

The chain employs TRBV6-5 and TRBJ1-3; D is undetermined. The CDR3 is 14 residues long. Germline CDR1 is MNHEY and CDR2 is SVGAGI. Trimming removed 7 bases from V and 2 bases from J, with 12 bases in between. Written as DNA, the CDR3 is TGTGCCAGCAAGGGTGAGGGTGCTGGAAACACCATATATTTT. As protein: CASKGEGAGNTIYF.

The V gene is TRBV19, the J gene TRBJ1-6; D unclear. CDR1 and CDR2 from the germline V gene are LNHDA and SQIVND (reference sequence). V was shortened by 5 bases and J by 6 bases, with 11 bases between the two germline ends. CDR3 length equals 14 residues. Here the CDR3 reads CASSLTTSNSPLHF. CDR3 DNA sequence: TGTGCCAGTAGTTTAACGACCAGTAATTCACCCCTCCACTTT.

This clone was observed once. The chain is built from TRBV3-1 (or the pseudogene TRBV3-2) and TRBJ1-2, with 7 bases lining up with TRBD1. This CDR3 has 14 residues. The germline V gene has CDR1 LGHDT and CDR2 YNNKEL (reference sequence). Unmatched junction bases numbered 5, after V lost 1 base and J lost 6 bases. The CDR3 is CASSQGNRGDGYTF. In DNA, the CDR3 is TGTGCCAGCAGCCAAGGTAACAGGGGCGATGGCTACACCTTC.

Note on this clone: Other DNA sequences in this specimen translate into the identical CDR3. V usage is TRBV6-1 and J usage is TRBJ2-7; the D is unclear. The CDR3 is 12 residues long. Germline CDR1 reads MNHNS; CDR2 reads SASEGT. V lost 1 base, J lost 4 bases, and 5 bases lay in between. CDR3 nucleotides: TGTGCCAGCAGTGAAGTGGGGTACGAGCAGTACTTC. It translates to CASSEVGYEQYF.

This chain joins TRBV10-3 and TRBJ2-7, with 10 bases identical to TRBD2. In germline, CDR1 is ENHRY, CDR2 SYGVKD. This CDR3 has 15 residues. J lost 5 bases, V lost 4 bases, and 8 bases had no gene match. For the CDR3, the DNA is TGTGCCATCAGTGCGAGCGGGGGGGTAGTCAACGAGCAGTACTTC. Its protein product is CAISASGGVVNEQYF.